A selection of T cell receptor beta chains follows, all from one sample in a study of CD8 T cells in Susac syndrome. TCRdb ran MiXCR on the immunoSEQ multiplex PCR reads and lists one entry per CDR3 protein. The sample yields 180,000 or so distinct CDR3 sequences, about 94% seen once. The specimen sequenced was CD4+ T cells from PBMCs. Every receptor here comes from a human donor with Susac syndrome. The CDR3 runs from the conserved cysteine through the conserved F or W. A D gene is named only where the DNA matches it firmly. Some rows mark clone size as missing; the rest say once, few, many or name a class of expanded clone.

>TRBD2|TRBJ2-7|TRBV28|NA
TGTGCCTCGGGTAGCGGGAGCTCCTACGAGCAGTACTTC
CASGSGSSYEQYF
>TRBD2|TRBJ2-1|TRBV7-9|NA
TGTGCCAGCAGCTACCCAGCGGGGGGGCTGGTGGATGAGCAGTTCTTC
CASSYPAGGLVDEQFF
>NA|TRBJ1-5|TRBV24-1|NA
TGTGCCACCAGTGACGGGCCGACGGAGTCCCAGCATTTT
CATSDGPTESQHF
>TRBD2|TRBJ2-1|TRBV11-2|NA
TGTGCCAGCAGCTTTGGGACTAGCGGGGCCTCGGGTGAGCAGTTCTTC
CASSFGTSGASGEQFF
>NA|TRBJ2-5|TRBV12-3/TRBV12-4|NA
TGTGCCAGCAGCTTAGGGCGGTCGGGGACCCAGTACTTC
CASSLGRSGTQYF
>TRBD1|TRBJ2-7|TRBV6-4|NA
TGTGCCAGCATGCGACAGGGGTCCTACGAGCAGTACTTC
CASMRQGSYEQYF
>NA|TRBJ2-2|TRBV4-2|NA
TGTGCCAGCAGCCTCTCACGGGCGGGGGCGAGATTCACCGGGGAGCTGTTTTTT
CASSLSRAGARFTGELFF
>NA|TRBJ1-2|TRBV30|NA
TGTGCCGGCGGGCTCTCGGGGAACTATGGCTACACCTTC
CAGGLSGNYGYTF
>NA|TRBJ2-3|TRBV15|NA
TGTGCCACCAGTTTCGGGCTTGGGGATACGCAGTATTTT
CATSFGLGDTQYF
>TRBD2|TRBJ2-3|TRBV25-1|NA
TGTGCCAGCAGTGAATTAAGCGGGGGAGGCACAGATACGCAGTATTTT
CASSELSGGGTDTQYF
>TRBD2|TRBJ2-1|TRBV9|NA
TGTGCCAGCAGCTTACTAGCGGGGGGGTCAATCACAATTGATGAGCAGTTCTTC
CASSLLAGGSITIDEQFF
>TRBD1|TRBJ1-2|TRBV18|NA
TGTGCCAGCTCACCCGGGACAGAGCCTAAGGGCTACACCTTC
CASSPGTEPKGYTF
>NA|TRBJ2-7|TRBV20-1|NA
TGCAGTGCTGCGCGCCGGGACGGCGCCTACGAGCAGTACTTC
CSAARRDGAYEQYF
>NA|TRBJ2-5|TRBV2|NA
TGTGCCAGCAGCGGACTTGGCCTCCAAGAGACCCAGTACTTC
CASSGLGLQETQYF
>TRBD2|TRBJ2-3|TRBV29-1|NA
TGCAGCGTTGGTCGGGGGGCAGATACGCAGTATTTT
CSVGRGADTQYF
>NA|TRBJ2-5|TRBV7-2|NA
TGTGCCAGCAGCTTAGTCAGGGAGGAGACCCAGTACTTC
CASSLVREETQYF
>TRBD1|TRBJ2-3|TRBV2|once
TGTGCCAGCGCTTCGGGGCCAGGGGGCTCAGATACGCAGTATTTT
CASASGPGGSDTQYF
>TRBD2|TRBJ2-1|TRBV6-4|few
TGTGCCAGCAGTGACTCTTTAGCGGGAGGGCCTGATGAGCAGTTCTTC
CASSDSLAGGPDEQFF
>TRBD1|TRBJ2-3|TRBV18|NA
TGTGCCAGCTCTCAAGACGGGACAGGGTTAGATACGCAGTATTTT
CASSQDGTGLDTQYF
>NA|TRBJ2-1|TRBV12-5|NA
TGTGCTAGTGGTCCCGAGGCGAGACTACGGAACAATGAGCAGTTCTTC
CASGPEARLRNNEQFF
>NA|TRBJ2-6|TRBV29-1|NA
TGCAGCGTTGGGGTCGGCTCTGGGGCCAACGTCCTGACTTTC
CSVGVGSGANVLTF
>NA|TRBJ1-2|TRBV15|NA
TGTGCCACCAGCAGCGTGATGGCTGGCTACACCTTC
CATSSVMAGYTF
>TRBD2|TRBJ2-1|TRBV29-1|NA
TGCAGCGTTGGAGGTCCAGCGGGAGGCTCCTACAATGAGCAGTTCTTC
CSVGGPAGGSYNEQFF
>TRBD2|TRBJ2-7|TRBV28|NA
TGTGCCAGCAGTCCAAGCGGGAGGGCCCAACGGGAGCAGTACTTC
CASSPSGRAQREQYF
>NA|TRBJ1-5|TRBV6-6|once
TGTGCCAGCAGTTACACGGGAGGGGATCAGCCCCAGCATTTT
CASSYTGGDQPQHF
>NA|TRBJ2-7|TRBV3-1|NA
TGTGCCAGCAGCCAACGGGGGACCTCCTACGAGCAGTACTTC
CASSQRGTSYEQYF
>TRBD1|TRBJ2-5|TRBV7-9|NA
TGTGCCAGCAGCTTAGGGACAGGGCTTCAAGAGACCCAGTACTTC
CASSLGTGLQETQYF
>TRBD1|TRBJ2-1|TRBV5-8|NA
TGTGCCAGCAGCCCTCAACAGGGGGCCTTCTCCTACAATGAGCAGTTCTTC
CASSPQQGAFSYNEQFF
>TRBD1|TRBJ2-2|TRBV4-2|NA
TGTGCCAGCAGCCAAAAACCGGGACAGGGGGCAACCGGGGAGCTGTTTTTT
CASSQKPGQGATGELFF
>TRBD1|TRBJ2-7|TRBV7-8|NA
TGTGCCAGCAGCTTAGCGCAGGGGGCAGCCTACGAGCAGTACTTC
CASSLAQGAAYEQYF
>TRBD2|TRBJ2-1|TRBV29-1|NA
TGCAGCGTTGGGACTAGCGGGAGTGATGAGCAGTTCTTC
CSVGTSGSDEQFF
>TRBD2|TRBJ2-3|TRBV29-1|NA
TGCAGCGTGACTAGCGGGATCGATACGCAGTATTTT
CSVTSGIDTQYF
>TRBD2|TRBJ2-1|TRBV5-1|NA
TGCGCCAGCAGTCTTCTAGCGGACTACTCCTACAATGAGCAGTTCTTC
CASSLLADYSYNEQFF
>NA|TRBJ2-7|TRBV7-2|NA
TGTGCCAGCAGCTTATACCGCAACTACGAGCAGTACTTC
CASSLYRNYEQYF
>NA|TRBJ2-7|TRBV4-2|NA
TGTGCCAGCAGCCAAGACCCCGGGACAACCCCGGCTGACGAGCAGTACTTC
CASSQDPGTTPADEQYF
>NA|TRBJ2-7|TRBV12-3/TRBV12-4|NA
TGTGCCAGCAGTTTTAAAGGTTCCTACGAGCAGTACTTC
CASSFKGSYEQYF
>NA|TRBJ1-2|TRBV7-9|NA
TGTGCCAGCAGCGTGGGACAAGAATATGGCTACACCTTC
CASSVGQEYGYTF
>NA|TRBJ2-7|TRBV6-5|once
TGTGCCTCCGCTCCGGGACTTACGTTCGAGCAGTACTTC
CASAPGLTFEQYF
>TRBD2|TRBJ2-5|TRBV11-2|NA
TGTGCCAGCAGCTTAGGATTAGCGGGAAGAGAGACCCAGTACTTC
CASSLGLAGRETQYF
>NA|TRBJ2-7|TRBV4-1|NA
TGCGCCAGCAGCCAAGACAGGGCTTGGGGGCAGTACTTC
CASSQDRAWGQYF
>TRBD2|TRBJ2-1|TRBV5-1|once
TGCGCCAGCAGCCCCAGACTAGCGGGAAGGGATGAGCAGTTCTTC
CASSPRLAGRDEQFF
>TRBD1|TRBJ2-7|TRBV28|NA
TGTGCCACCATGGGACAGGCTACCTACGAGCAGTACTTC
CATMGQATYEQYF
>NA|TRBJ1-5|TRBV19|NA
TGTGCCAGTAGTATAGATTATAGCAATCAGCCCCAGCATTTT
CASSIDYSNQPQHF
>TRBD2|TRBJ2-5|TRBV7-2|NA
TGTGCCAGCAGCTTGGATGGGACTAGCGGGGGGGCCTGGGGCCAGTACTTC
CASSLDGTSGGAWGQYF
>NA|TRBJ1-5|TRBV15|NA
TGTGCCACCAGCAGAGAGGGAGAGGGCGCTGGGGTTAATCAGCCCCAGCATTTT
CATSREGEGAGVNQPQHF
>TRBD1|TRBJ2-7|TRBV11-2|NA
TGTGCCAGCAGCTCCTTCCTGGGACAGCCCTACGAGCAGTACTTC
CASSSFLGQPYEQYF
>TRBD1|TRBJ1-5|TRBV20-1|NA
TGCAGTGCTAGAGATACAGGGGGAGGGGACGGCTGGAATCAGCCCCAGCATTTT
CSARDTGGGDGWNQPQHF
>NA|TRBJ2-1|TRBV28|once
TGTGCCAGCAGATCCGGGACATTTAACAATGAGCAGTTCTTC
CASRSGTFNNEQFF
>NA|TRBJ2-7|TRBV20-1|NA
TGCAGTGCTAGAGCAGTTTCCTACGAGCAGTACTTC
CSARAVSYEQYF
>NA|TRBJ2-6|TRBV7-9|NA
TGTGCCAGCAGCCCCCCAGGGTTCCTCTCTGGGGCCAACGTCCTGACTTTC
CASSPPGFLSGANVLTF
>TRBD2|TRBJ2-7|TRBV20-1|NA
TGCAGTGCCAAAGGGACTAGCGGGAGTTACGAGCAGTACTTC
CSAKGTSGSYEQYF
>TRBD2|TRBJ2-3|TRBV29-1|NA
TGCAGCGTTGTCGTCCAGCGGGACCGAGGAGATACGCAGTATTTT
CSVVVQRDRGDTQYF
>NA|TRBJ2-5|TRBV12-3/TRBV12-4|NA
TGTGCCAGCAGTTTAGCGCATGGGACGGCGACCCAGTACTTC
CASSLAHGTATQYF
>NA|TRBJ2-4|TRBV2|NA
TGTGCCAGCAGTGACGGATACAAAAACATTCAGTACTTC
CASSDGYKNIQYF
>TRBD1|TRBJ1-1|TRBV15|NA
TGTGCCACCAGCAGAGATTATCAGGGGGCGCTGGGCACTGAAGCTTTCTTT
CATSRDYQGALGTEAFF